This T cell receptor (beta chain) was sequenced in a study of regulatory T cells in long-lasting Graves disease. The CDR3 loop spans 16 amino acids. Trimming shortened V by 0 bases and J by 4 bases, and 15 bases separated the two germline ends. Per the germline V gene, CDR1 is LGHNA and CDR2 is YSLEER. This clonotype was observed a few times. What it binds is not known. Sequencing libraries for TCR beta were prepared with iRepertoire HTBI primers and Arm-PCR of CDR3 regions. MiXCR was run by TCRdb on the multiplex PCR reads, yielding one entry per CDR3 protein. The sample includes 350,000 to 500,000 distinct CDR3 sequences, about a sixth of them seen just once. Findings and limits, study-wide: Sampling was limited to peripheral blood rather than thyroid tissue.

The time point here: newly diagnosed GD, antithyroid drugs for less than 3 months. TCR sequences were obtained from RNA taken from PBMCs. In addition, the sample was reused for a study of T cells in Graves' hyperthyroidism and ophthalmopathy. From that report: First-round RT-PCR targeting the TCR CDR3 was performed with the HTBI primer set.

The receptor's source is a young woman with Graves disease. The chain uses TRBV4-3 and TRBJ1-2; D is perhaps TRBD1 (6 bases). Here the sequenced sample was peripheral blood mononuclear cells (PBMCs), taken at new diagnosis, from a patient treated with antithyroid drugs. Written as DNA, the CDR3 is TGCGCCAGCAGCCAAGATCGGACAGAATATCGCTATGGCTACACCTTC. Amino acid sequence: CASSQDRTEYRYGYTF.